A selection of T cell receptor beta chains follows, all from one sample in a study of blood T cell repertoires in COVID-19. Using immunoSEQ multiplex PCR, the repertoire was profiled, and TCRdb retains in-frame clones only, with some absent. Found here are about 240,000 clones, around 83% of them singletons; the top ten hold roughly 3.2%. Input material: peripheral blood. These TCRs come from a woman aged 18-29 years with acute or convalescent COVID-19. Each CDR3 is given with its conserved first and last residue. D genes are given only for firm matches. Size values are once, few and many counts, or a class for expanded clones, and some rows have none.

CDR3 protein	CDR3 DNA	D gene	clone size	V gene	J gene
CASSYPGTVEQYF	TGTGCCAGCAGTTATCCTGGGACAGTCGAGCAGTACTTC	TRBD1	.	TRBV6-5	TRBJ2-7
CASSPDATGGEKLFF	TGCGCCAGCAGCCCGGACGCTACCGGGGGTGAAAAACTGTTTTTT	.	.	TRBV5-1	TRBJ1-4
CASSHSGLAGGDETQYF	TGTGCCAGCAGCCACTCCGGACTAGCGGGAGGGGATGAGACCCAGTACTTC	TRBD2	.	TRBV5-8	TRBJ2-5
CASSGQGNTEAFF	TGTGCCAGCAGTGGTCAGGGAAACACTGAAGCTTTCTTT	.	.	TRBV2	TRBJ1-1
CASSDGQGAYEQYF	TGTGCCAGCAGTGACGGGCAGGGGGCCTACGAGCAGTACTTC	TRBD1	.	TRBV2	TRBJ2-7
CASGLGGPYEQYF	TGTGCCAGCGGCCTCGGGGGGCCCTACGAGCAGTACTTC	.	.	TRBV28	TRBJ2-7
CASSLWGRGNEKLFF	TGTGCCAGCAGCCTATGGGGCAGGGGTAATGAAAAACTGTTTTTT	.	.	TRBV7-9	TRBJ1-4
CASKSSGSHQPQHF	TGTGCCAGCAAGTCGTCAGGGTCGCATCAGCCCCAGCATTTT	.	.	TRBV6-5	TRBJ1-5
CASLSAGRSRYGYTF	TGTGCCTCCTTATCGGCCGGGAGGTCCCGCTATGGCTACACCTTC	.	.	TRBV2	TRBJ1-2
CAWRLQGMEKLFF	TGTGCCTGGAGACTACAGGGGATGGAAAAACTGTTTTTT	TRBD1	.	TRBV30	TRBJ1-4
CASSERLGLAEWF	TGCGCCAGCAGTGAGAGGTTGGGGCTAGCGGAGTGGTTC	TRBD2	.	TRBV10-1	TRBJ2-7
CAYGTGNTGELFF	TGTGCCTACGGGACAGGGAACACCGGGGAGCTGTTTTTT	TRBD1	.	TRBV30	TRBJ2-2
CSSRGYLSTDTQYF	TGCAGCTCGAGGGGGTACCTTAGCACAGATACGCAGTATTTT	.	.	TRBV29-1	TRBJ2-3
CASKGEGSPGELFF	TGTGCCAGCAAGGGGGAGGGGTCACCCGGGGAGCTGTTTTTT	.	.	TRBV6-5	TRBJ2-2
CASSQESGYEQFF	TGCGCCAGCAGCCAAGAATCTGGCTATGAGCAGTTCTTC	.	.	TRBV4-3	TRBJ2-1
CAISESAGSNYGYTF	TGTGCCATCAGTGAGTCGGCAGGCTCGAACTATGGCTACACCTTC	.	.	TRBV10-3	TRBJ1-2
CASRKKSSYEQYF	TGTGCCAGCAGAAAAAAGAGCTCCTACGAGCAGTACTTC	.	.	TRBV3-1/TRBV3-2	TRBJ2-7
CASSIAAGLQYNEQFF	TGTGCCAGTAGTATAGCAGCGGGACTACAATACAATGAGCAGTTCTTC	TRBD2	.	TRBV19	TRBJ2-1
CASSRLNQETQYF	TGTGCCAGTAGCCGACTTAACCAAGAGACCCAGTACTTC	.	once	TRBV19	TRBJ2-5
CASGPGDLSGNTIYF	TGTGCCAGCGGGCCAGGTGACCTCTCTGGAAACACCATATATTTT	.	.	TRBV25-1	TRBJ1-3
CASSPSWGGYGYTF	TGTGCCAGCAGTCCAAGCTGGGGAGGGTATGGCTACACCTTC	.	.	TRBV28	TRBJ1-2
CASSPQVQRREYF	TGTGCCAGCAGTCCTCAAGTCCAGCGGAGAGAGTACTTC	.	.	TRBV6-1	TRBJ2-5
CASSLPRRPDRALYNEQFF	TGTGCCAGCAGTCTTCCGCGGCGGCCCGACAGGGCCCTTTACAATGAGCAGTTCTTC	TRBD1	.	TRBV28	TRBJ2-1
CASSLYASEKLFF	TGTGCCAGCAGCTTGTACGCCAGTGAAAAACTGTTTTTT	.	.	TRBV5-8	TRBJ1-4
CASSFPGQGPNEQFF	TGTGCCAGCAGTTTCCCGGGACAGGGACCCAATGAGCAGTTCTTC	TRBD1	.	TRBV28	TRBJ2-1
CASSPGQGAREQYF	TGTGCCAGCAGCCCGGGACAGGGGGCCCGCGAGCAGTACTTC	TRBD1	.	TRBV11-2	TRBJ2-7
CSASNPMRNEQFF	TGCAGTGCTAGTAATCCGATGCGGAATGAGCAGTTCTTC	.	.	TRBV20-1	TRBJ2-1
CASSLGGVAGNTIYF	TGCGCCAGCAGCTTGGGGGGAGTCGCTGGAAACACCATATATTTT	.	.	TRBV5-1	TRBJ1-3
CASRLDQVEEYF	TGTGCCAGCAGGTTAGATCAGGTGGAGGAGTATTTT	.	.	TRBV12-3/TRBV12-4	TRBJ2-3
CASSVRDRVSNYGYTF	TGTGCCAGCAGTGTCCGGGACAGAGTCTCTAACTATGGCTACACCTTC	TRBD1	.	TRBV6-1	TRBJ1-2
CASSQDAVYSNQPQHF	TGCGCCAGCAGCCAAGATGCGGTATATAGCAATCAGCCCCAGCATTTT	.	.	TRBV4-1	TRBJ1-5
CASSIGTGQNQPQHF	TGTGCCAGTAGTATCGGGACAGGGCAAAATCAGCCCCAGCATTTT	TRBD1	.	TRBV19	TRBJ1-5
CAWTGAGVSNQPQHF	TGTGCCTGGACAGGGGCAGGGGTTAGCAATCAGCCCCAGCATTTT	.	few	TRBV30	TRBJ1-5
CSVRQGARHGYTF	TGCAGCGTCAGACAGGGGGCGCGTCATGGCTACACCTTC	TRBD1	.	TRBV29-1	TRBJ1-2
CASSQVHNYEQYF	TGCGCCAGCAGCCAAGTTCACAACTACGAGCAGTACTTC	.	.	TRBV4-3	TRBJ2-7
CASSPGGAQETQYF	TGTGCCAGCTCACCCGGGGGTGCGCAAGAGACCCAGTACTTC	.	once	TRBV18	TRBJ2-5
CASSPVGEDGYTF	TGTGCCAGCTCACCTGTGGGGGAGGATGGCTACACCTTC	.	.	TRBV18	TRBJ1-2
CASRGLAEETQYF	TGTGCCAGCAGAGGACTAGCGGAAGAGACCCAGTACTTC	TRBD2	.	TRBV28	TRBJ2-5
CASSWEGTGYEQYF	TGTGCCAGCAGCTGGGAAGGCACAGGGTACGAGCAGTACTTC	.	.	TRBV5-4	TRBJ2-7
CASSLVADLGGTEAFF	TGTGCCAGCAGCTTAGTTGCCGACCTGGGGGGCACTGAAGCTTTCTTT	.	.	TRBV7-2	TRBJ1-1
CASSFDVGAWNEQFF	TGTGCCAGCAGCTTTGATGTTGGAGCTTGGAATGAGCAGTTCTTC	.	.	TRBV5-4	TRBJ2-1
CASSDSAGTADTQYF	TGTGCCAGCAGTGACTCGGCGGGTACGGCAGATACGCAGTATTTT	.	few	TRBV6-4	TRBJ2-3
CAWSEGLAADTQYF	TGTGCCTGGAGCGAAGGACTAGCGGCAGATACGCAGTATTTT	TRBD2	.	TRBV30	TRBJ2-3
CASSLSPTDTQYF	TGTGCCAGCAGTTTATCTCCCACAGATACGCAGTATTTT	.	.	TRBV28	TRBJ2-3
CASSLDGQGLGYTF	TGTGCCAGCAGCTTGGATGGACAGGGGTTAGGCTACACCTTC	TRBD1	.	TRBV5-8	TRBJ1-2
CASSLSFGGATEAFF	TGTGCCAGCAGTTTATCCTTCGGGGGAGCCACTGAAGCTTTCTTT	.	.	TRBV27	TRBJ1-1
CSASSGLGTDTQYF	TGCAGTGCTAGTTCGGGGTTGGGCACAGATACGCAGTATTTT	.	once	TRBV20-1	TRBJ2-3
CASSLAGHRGEKLFF	TGTGCCAGCAGCTTAGCTGGGCACAGGGGTGAAAAACTGTTTTTT	TRBD1	once	TRBV7-2	TRBJ1-4
CASSALGMNTEAFF	TGTGCCAGCAGCGCCCTCGGTATGAACACTGAAGCTTTCTTT	.	.	TRBV9	TRBJ1-1
CASSLEGTGNGYTF	TGTGCCAGCAGCTTAGAAGGGACAGGGAATGGCTACACCTTC	TRBD1	many	TRBV7-8	TRBJ1-2
CASSQVVGGVTGELFF	TGTGCCAGCAGCCAAGTGGTGGGAGGCGTCACCGGGGAGCTGTTTTTT	.	.	TRBV3-1/TRBV3-2	TRBJ2-2